The clone carrying this TCR beta chain was counted between two and nine times. What it binds is not known. The trim removed 5 bases at V and 5 bases at J, leaving 9 bases unmatched. The CDR3 runs 15 residues. CDR1 and CDR2 from the germline V gene are SGHVS and FNYEAQ. This sample stems from a study of cytomegalovirus exposure and HLA in healthy donors. Findings and caveats of the study: Prior analysis indicated that the majority of TCR beta V segments exhibited productivity approximately 87% or approximately 30% of the time. The Asian-associated ancestry cluster reportedly had fewer N-insertions than the 666-donor mean in a later analysis. Cytomegalovirus status, reportedly, was diagnosed with high specificity and sensitivity by the classifier.

PCR was performed using 60 Vbeta and 13 Jbeta primers. Sequencing was performed with immunoSEQ multiplex PCR; in TCRdb, only in-frame clones are kept and a portion is missing. Among under 200,000 clones listed, over 9.5% were seen once. The chain links TRBV7-6 to TRBJ2-1, with 7 positions matching TRBD2. Sequencing was carried out using PBMCs. The clonotype comes from a man aged 50-60 years in good health and CMV-seropositive. CDR3 amino acids: CASSASGGRHNEQFF. The CDR3 bases are TGTGCCAGCAGCGCGTCGGGGGGACGACACAATGAGCAGTTCTTC.